One T cell receptor (beta chain) is described in this entry. TCRdb passed the PCR reads through MiXCR, listing each CDR3 protein once. The sample records 100,000 or so distinct CDR3 sequences, roughly 38% being singletons. With 10%, 30% or 50% of RNA, about 17,000 to 1,100,000 naive CD8 T cells were sequenced. The sorting of naive CD8 T cells used the CD8+CD4-CCR7+CD45RA+ phenotype. This record comes from a study of molecular identifiers for immune sequencing clone quantification. V lost 1 base and J lost 1, with 11 bases in between. The CDR3 consists of 15 residues. The rearrangement links TRBV12-3 or TRBV12-4 to TRBJ2-7, with a weak D call TRBD1 (5 bases). Sequencing was performed on naive CD8+ T cells from blood, with Jurkat cell RNA spiked in. Subset defined: FACS-sorted CD8+CD4-CCR7+CD45RA+ naive T cells. This sequence was found in a human donor in good health. Some libraries in this study had Jurkat cell RNA spiked in. CDR3 coding DNA: TGTGCCAGCAGTTTAGGTCCAGGGCAGTCCTACGAGCAGTACTTC. The encoded protein is CASSLGPGQSYEQYF.